This paragraph covers one TCR beta chain sequence. Its specificity is unknown. The data are from a study of T-cell memory formation after mild COVID-19. Study-level results: While clones contracting from day 15 to 85 were balanced between CD4 and CD8, later expanders leaned CD4+.

The CDR3 has 16 amino acids. Germline CDR1 and CDR2: SGHRS and YFSETQ. V was pared by 3 bases and J by 0 bases, with 10 bases between. MiXCR, applied by TCRdb to the 5' RACE reads, yields one record per CDR3 protein. Of 120,000 to 150,000 distinct CDR3 sequences in the sample, 15% to 20% were seen once. The genes are TRBV5-1 and TRBJ2-6, with D possibly called TRBD1 or TRBD2 (5 bases each). Sequences were obtained from PBMCs or a T cell subset sorted from them (not recorded which). The origin of this receptor is an adult woman who had mild COVID-19 (a few samples of this study predate the infection). Cell type and time point are not known. The CDR3 DNA sequence: TGCGCCAGCAGCTCGGGGCAGCTCTCTGGGGCCAACGTCCTGACTTTC. Translated: CASSSGQLSGANVLTF.